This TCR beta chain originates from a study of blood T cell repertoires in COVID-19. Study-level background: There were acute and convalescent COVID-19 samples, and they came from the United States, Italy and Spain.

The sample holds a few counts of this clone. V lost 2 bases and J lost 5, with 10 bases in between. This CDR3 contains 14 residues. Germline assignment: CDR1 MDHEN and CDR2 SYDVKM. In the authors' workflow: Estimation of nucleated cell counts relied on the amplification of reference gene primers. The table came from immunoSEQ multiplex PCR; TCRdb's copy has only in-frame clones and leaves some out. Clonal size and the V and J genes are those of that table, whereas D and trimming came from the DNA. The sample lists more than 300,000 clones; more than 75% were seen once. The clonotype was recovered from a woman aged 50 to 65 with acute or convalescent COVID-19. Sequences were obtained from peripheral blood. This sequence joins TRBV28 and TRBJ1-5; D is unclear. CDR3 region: CASSLGQDYQPQHF. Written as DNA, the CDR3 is TGTGCCAGCAGTTTAGGGCAGGATTATCAGCCCCAGCATTTT. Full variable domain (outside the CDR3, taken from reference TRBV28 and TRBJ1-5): DVKVTQSSRYLVKRTGEKVFLECVQDMDHENMFWYRQDPGLGLRLIYFSYDVKMKEKGDIPEGYSVSREKKERFSLILESASTNQTSMYLCASSLGQDYQPQHFGDGTRLSIL.